The next 14 T cell receptor beta chains were all read from a single sample in a study of T cell responses to AZD1222 COVID-19 vaccine. Generated by immunoSEQ multiplex PCR, the TCRdb table keeps only in-frame clones and is missing some. The repertoire holds 100,000 to 150,000 clones, with about nine tenths as singletons. The sequences come from peripheral blood, collected on day 0 of AZD1222 vaccination. These receptors were obtained from an adult in good health.

The chain employs TRBV3-1 (or the pseudogene TRBV3-2) and TRBJ1-5, with D maybe TRBD1 (6 bases). Trimming stripped 1 base from V and 0 bases from J, with 19 bases between. Germline CDR1 reads LGHDT; CDR2 reads YNNKEL (reference sequence). CDR3 length equals 19 residues. The CDR3: CASSQVGQMAVYSNQPQHF. The CDR3 DNA reads TGTGCCAGCAGCCAAGTAGGACAGATGGCCGTCTATAGCAATCAGCCCCAGCATTTT.

The sample holds a few counts of this clone. The rearrangement uses TRBV6-1 and TRBJ2-2, with D perhaps TRBD1 (6 bases). This CDR3 comprises 14 residues. The germline V gene has CDR1 MNHNS and CDR2 SASEGT. The V end lost 1 base, the J end lost 3 bases, and 6 bases lay between the germline ends. CDR3 coding DNA: TGTGCCAGCAGTGAAGGACAGGACACCGGGGAGCTGTTTTTT. Encoded protein: CASSEGQDTGELFF.

The rearrangement uses TRBV10-1 and TRBJ1-5, with D uncertain. The CDR3 is made up of 9 amino acids. Germline V gives CDR1 WNHNN, CDR2 SYGVQD (reference sequence). V was clipped by 11 bases and J by 16 bases, with 15 bases between them. CDR3 coding DNA: TGCGCCCGGATTAAAAAAGGCCATTTT. Its protein product is CARIKKGHF.

The chain combines TRBV9 with TRBJ2-7; D possibly corresponds to TRBD2 (6 bases). Trimming cost V 0 bases and J 4 bases, with 14 bases left between them. There are 15 residues in the CDR3. Germline V lookup: CDR1 SGDLS, CDR2 YYNGEE. The CDR3 sequence is CASSVGRGEGYEQYF. CDR3 DNA sequence: TGTGCCAGCAGCGTAGGGCGGGGTGAAGGATACGAGCAGTACTTC.

This clone was observed a single time. The genes are TRBV5-1 and TRBJ1-1; no firm D call. The CDR3 runs 13 residues. The V gene lost 7 bases and the J gene lost 3 bases, with 13 bases spanning the gap. Germline lookup yields CDR1 SGHRS and CDR2 YFSETQ. The CDR3 here is CASVADGDTEAFF. CDR3 DNA: TGCGCCAGCGTGGCAGACGGGGACACTGAAGCTTTCTTT.

This chain uses TRBV9 with TRBJ2-3; 8 nucleotides match TRBD2. Germline V CDR1 and CDR2: SGDLS, YYNGEE. CDR3 length equals 16 residues. Germline trimming cut 0 bases from V and 2 bases from J; bases unmatched to any gene: 5. CDR3 amino acids: CASSVGPGGITDTQYF. Here the CDR3 DNA reads TGTGCCAGCAGCGTAGGGCCGGGGGGGATCACAGATACGCAGTATTTT.

This rearrangement joins TRBV2 to TRBJ2-7; D is undetermined. The V gene's germline CDR1 is SNHLY and CDR2 FYNNEI. This CDR3 region has 14 residues. Trimming pared 6 bases from V and 0 bases from J, leaving 12 bases between. CDR3 in DNA: TGTGCCAGCAGCCCTAGAAGAGACTCCTACGAGCAGTACTTC. Protein: CASSPRRDSYEQYF. Full variable domain (missing parts from reference TRBV2 and TRBJ2-7): EPEVTQTPSHQVTQMGQEVILRCVPISNHLYFYWYRQILGQKVEFLVSFYNNEISEKSEIFDDQFSVERPDGSNFTLKIRSTKLEDSAMYFCASSPRRDSYEQYFGPGTRLTVT.

The chain uses TRBV6-6 and TRBJ2-1; TRBD1 aligns across 8 bases. The V and J ends lost 5 bases and 4 bases, in that order; junction bases with no gene match: 4. CDR1 is MNHNY and CDR2 is SVGAGI in the germline V gene (reference sequence). The CDR3 is 14 residues long. The CDR3 nucleotides read TGTGCCAGCAGTAGTCACAGGGGGTACAATGAGCAGTTCTTC. Encoded protein: CASSSHRGYNEQFF.

CDR3 protein: CASRGQDYGYTF. The CDR3 DNA reads TGTGCCAGCAGGGGACAGGACTATGGCTACACCTTC. The J gene is TRBJ1-2, the V gene TRBV27; 8 positions match TRBD1. The CDR3 totals 12 residues. J gave up 3 bases and V 6 bases, and 0 bases lay outside the gene matches. CDR1 is MNHEY, CDR2 SMNVEV, per germline (reference sequence).

The rearrangement joins TRBV10-2 to TRBJ1-2; weak D call: TRBD1 (6 bases). This CDR3 is 13 amino acids long. CDR1 is WSHSY, CDR2 SAAADI, per germline. V was clipped by 2 bases and J by 8 bases, with 12 bases between them. The CDR3 is CASSEEGVWGYTF. CDR3 sequence (DNA): TGCGCCAGCAGTGAGGAGGGGGTTTGGGGCTACACCTTC.

The CDR3 region has the DNA TGTGCCAGCAGCTTAGCGCTCCGGGGGGCCTATGGCTACACCTTC. Translated: CASSLALRGAYGYTF. The J gene is TRBJ1-2, the V gene TRBV7-8, with D perhaps TRBD1 (6 bases). The germline V gene has CDR1 SGHVS and CDR2 FQNEAQ. V was cut by 0 bases and J by 4 bases, with 12 bases left in between. This CDR3 is built from 15 residues.

The rearrangement joins TRBV10-3 to TRBJ1-5; D gene uncertain. V lost 4 bases to trimming and J lost 8 bases, with 12 bases between them. CDR1 and CDR2 from the germline V gene are ENHRY and SYGVKD. The CDR3 runs 13 residues. The CDR3, as DNA: TGTGCCATCAGTGGAGAGCCTTTGGAGCCCCAGCATTTT. Amino acid sequence: CAISGEPLEPQHF.

The rearrangement uses TRBV10-1 and TRBJ1-6, with D perhaps TRBD1 (6 bases). From germline, CDR1 is WNHNN and CDR2 SYGVQD (reference sequence). Trimming cost V 8 bases and J 9 bases, with 14 bases left between them. The CDR3 has 13 residues. The CDR3 here is CASGMGASSPLHF. In DNA form, the CDR3 reads TGCGCCAGCGGGATGGGGGCCAGTTCACCCCTCCACTTT.

The V call is TRBV6-5, the J call TRBJ2-7; 8 positions agree with TRBD2. Looked up from germline, CDR1 is MNHEY and CDR2 is SVGAGI. The CDR3 has 12 amino acids. With 4 bases clipped from V and 9 bases from J, the junction kept 5 bases outside the gene matches. The CDR3 loop reads CASSSPGLVQYF. The CDR3 bases are TGTGCCAGCAGTTCCCCGGGACTAGTGCAGTACTTC.